Listed here are 12 T cell receptor beta chains from one sample, sequenced in a study of PD-1 blockade in classical Hodgkin lymphoma. Profiled with immunoSEQ multiplex PCR; TCRdb holds only in-frame clones, not every one. Of about 90,000 clones in the sample, 75% to 95% were seen once. The time point: cycle 4 day 1 (C4D1), after five to seven weeks of nivolumab. All patients relapsed after autologous stem cell transplantation, and brentuximab vedotin exposure varied. The sample in question was peripheral blood mononuclear cells (PBMCs), obtained before the fourth cycle of nivolumab. These receptors were collected from a human donor with classical Hodgkin lymphoma.

This chain connects TRBV4-3 to TRBJ1-4, with D possibly matching TRBD1 (5 bases). The CDR3 loop spans 15 amino acids. Trimming took 0 bases from V and 6 from J, leaving 11 bases between them. The V gene's germline CDR1 is LGHNA and CDR2 YSLEER. The DNA for the CDR3 is TGCGCCAGCAGCCAAGAATGGGGCTGGGATGAAAAACTGTTTTTT. It specifies CASSQEWGWDEKLFF.

The V and J genes are TRBV21-1 and TRBJ1-1; the table assigns TRBD1, which was not confirmed against the DNA. TRBV21-1 is a pseudogene locus. This CDR3 contains 14 residues. CDR3 coding DNA: TGTGCCAGCTCCCGGGACAGGCTGAACACTGAAGCTTTCTTT. Its translation: CASSRDRLNTEAFF.

The genes are TRBV10-3 and TRBJ2-1, with 8 bases lining up with TRBD1. J lost 6 bases, V lost 6 bases, and 4 bases had no gene match. Looked up from germline, CDR1 is ENHRY and CDR2 is SYGVKD. The CDR3 loop spans 13 amino acids. CDR3 sequence: CAIRDGQGNEQFF. The CDR3 DNA sequence: TGTGCCATCAGGGACGGACAGGGCAATGAGCAGTTCTTC.

In regard to this clone: An end of the junction differs from the germline gene, which may be a read error. CDR3 in DNA: TGCGCCAGCAGTTTGGACCGAAACTCTGGAAACACCATATATTTT. It codes for CASSLDRNSGNTIYF. The rearrangement joins TRBV5-1 to TRBJ1-3; no firm D call. The CDR3 is 15 amino acids. Germline CDR1 SGHRS, CDR2 YFSETQ.

This clone was observed a handful of times. The CDR3 protein is CASSLGHRRYF. CDR3 DNA: TGTGCCAGCAGCTTGGGACATCGACGGTACTTC. The V and J genes are TRBV7-9 and TRBJ2-7; weak D call: TRBD1 (6 bases). In germline, CDR1 is SEHNR, CDR2 FQNEAQ (reference sequence). V lost 3 bases and J 12 bases, leaving 12 bases between the germline ends. This CDR3 is built from 11 residues.

The V and J genes are TRBV27 and TRBJ1-3; 10 nucleotides align to TRBD1. Per germline, CDR1 MNHEY and CDR2 SMNVEV (reference sequence). V dropped 4 bases and J dropped 3; count of bases not matched to a gene: 12. The CDR3 is made up of 18 amino acids. This CDR3 reads CASSSPSRQGASGNTIYF. CDR3 DNA sequence: TGTGCCAGCAGTTCACCGTCCCGACAGGGGGCGAGTGGAAACACCATATATTTT.

The chain has TRBV7-2 and TRBJ2-5; 8 bases fit TRBD2. Looked up from germline, CDR1 is SGHTA and CDR2 is FQGNSA. J gave up 4 bases and V 5 bases, and 6 bases lay outside the gene matches. The CDR3 contains 14 residues. DNA for the CDR3: TGTGCCAGCAGCCCCGGACTAGCAACAGAGACCCAGTACTTC. It codes for CASSPGLATETQYF.

This chain connects TRBV14 to TRBJ2-4; D call uncertain. V was clipped by 1 base and J by 8 bases, with 12 bases between them. The CDR3 extends over 14 amino acids. The germline CDR1 and CDR2 sequences are SGHDN and FVKESK. The CDR3 DNA reads TGTGCCAGCAGCCAAGCCCCGGGCTGGGACATTCAGTACTTC. Amino acid sequence: CASSQAPGWDIQYF.

In this sample, this clone turned up once. The CDR3 loop reads CASSPGTSGGVRGTDTQYF. The CDR3 nucleotides are TGTGCCAGCAGCCCCGGGACTAGCGGGGGGGTACGCGGAACAGATACGCAGTATTTT. This chain joins TRBV7-6 and TRBJ2-3; TRBD2 matches 16 bases. Germline values: CDR1 SGHVS, CDR2 FNYEAQ. V was clipped by 5 bases and J by 3 bases; unmatched bases: 11. The CDR3 covers 19 residues.

The chain couples TRBV6-8 to TRBJ1-2; 7 nucleotides line up with TRBD1. The V segment lost 4 bases and the J segment 6 bases; nucleotides outside the gene matches: 5. The CDR3 runs to 13 residues. Germline lookup yields CDR1 MNHGY and CDR2 SAAAGT. The CDR3 bases are TGTGCCAGCAGTTCGACAGGGATACATGGCTACACCTTC. Translated, it gives CASSSTGIHGYTF.

This clone was detected only a few times. The chain uses TRBV10-3 and TRBJ1-5; no definite D call. The germline V and J ends were trimmed by 7 bases and 1 base, with 8 bases remaining between them. CDR1 and CDR2 (germline): ENHRY, SYGVKD. This CDR3 is built from 13 residues. CDR3 DNA: TGTGCCATCACTTGGCAGAGCAATCAGCCCCAGCATTTT. Translated: CAITWQSNQPQHF.

This chain joins TRBV19 and TRBJ1-5; 8 nucleotides line up with TRBD1. Trimming removed 5 bases from V and 0 bases from J; junction bases left unmatched: 9. The CDR3 is 17 residues long. Germline-derived CDR1 and CDR2 are LNHDA and SQIVND (reference sequence). CDR3 protein: CASSSGTGDPSNQPQHF. The CDR3 region has the DNA TGTGCCAGTAGTTCCGGGACAGGCGACCCTAGCAATCAGCCCCAGCATTTT.